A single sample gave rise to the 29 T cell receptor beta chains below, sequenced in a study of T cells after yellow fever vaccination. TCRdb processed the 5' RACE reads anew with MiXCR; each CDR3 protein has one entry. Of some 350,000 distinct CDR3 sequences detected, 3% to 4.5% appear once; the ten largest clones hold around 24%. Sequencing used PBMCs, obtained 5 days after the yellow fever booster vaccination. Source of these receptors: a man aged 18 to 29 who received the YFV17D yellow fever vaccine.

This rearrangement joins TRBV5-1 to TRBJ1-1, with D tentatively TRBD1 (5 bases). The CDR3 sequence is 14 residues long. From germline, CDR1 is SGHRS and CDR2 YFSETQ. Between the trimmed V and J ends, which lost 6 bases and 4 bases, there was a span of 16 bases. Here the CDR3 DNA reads TGCGCCAGCACATCAGGGCCAGGTGCCACTGAAGCTTTCTTT. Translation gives CASTSGPGATEAFF. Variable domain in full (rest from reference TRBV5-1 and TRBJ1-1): KAGVTQTPRYLIKTRGQQVTLSCSPISGHRSVSWYQQTPGQGLQFLFEYFSETQRNKGNFPGRFSGRQFSNSRSEMNVSTLELGDSALYLCASTSGPGATEAFFGQGTRLTVV.

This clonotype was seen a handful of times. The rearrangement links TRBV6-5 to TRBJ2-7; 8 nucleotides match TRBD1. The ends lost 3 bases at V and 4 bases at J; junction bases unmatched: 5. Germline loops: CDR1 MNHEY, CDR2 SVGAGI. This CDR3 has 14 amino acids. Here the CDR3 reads CASSYRDRLYEQYF. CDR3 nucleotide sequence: TGTGCCAGCAGTTATCGGGACAGGCTGTACGAGCAGTACTTC.

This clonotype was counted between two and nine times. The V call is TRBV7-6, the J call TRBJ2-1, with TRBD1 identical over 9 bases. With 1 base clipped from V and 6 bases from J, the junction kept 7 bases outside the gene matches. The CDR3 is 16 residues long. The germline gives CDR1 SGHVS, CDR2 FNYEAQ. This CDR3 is CASSLEGTGLTNEQFF. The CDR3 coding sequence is TGTGCCAGCAGCTTAGAAGGGACAGGGCTGACCAATGAGCAGTTCTTC.

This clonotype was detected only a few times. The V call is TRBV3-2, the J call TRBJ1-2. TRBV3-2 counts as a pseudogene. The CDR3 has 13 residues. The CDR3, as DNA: TGTGCCAGCAGCCAAGGGTGGGCCTATGGCTACACCTTC. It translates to CASSQGWAYGYTF.

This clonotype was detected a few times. CDR3 nucleotides: TGTGCCAGCATCGTGGGCGGACTCACAGATACGCAGTATTTT. Translating it yields CASIVGGLTDTQYF. The rearrangement joins TRBV2 to TRBJ2-3; tentatively, D is TRBD2 (5 bases). Germline V gene sequence: CDR1 SNHLY, CDR2 FYNNEI. The CDR3 length is 14 residues. The V end lost 7 bases, the J end lost 2 bases, and 13 bases lay between the germline ends.

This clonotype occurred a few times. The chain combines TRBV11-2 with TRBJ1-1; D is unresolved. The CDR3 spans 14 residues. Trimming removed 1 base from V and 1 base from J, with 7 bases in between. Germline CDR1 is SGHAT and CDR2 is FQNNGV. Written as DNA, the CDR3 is TGTGCCAGCAGCTTAGTCAGGCAGAACACTGAAGCTTTCTTT. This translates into CASSLVRQNTEAFF.

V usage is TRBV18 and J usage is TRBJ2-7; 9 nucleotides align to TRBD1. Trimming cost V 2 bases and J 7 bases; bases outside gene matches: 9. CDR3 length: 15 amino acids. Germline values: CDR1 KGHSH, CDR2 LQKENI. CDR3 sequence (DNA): TGTGCCAGCTCACCAAGGGACAGGGTAAGAAGGGAGCAGTACGTC. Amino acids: CASSPRDRVRREQYV.

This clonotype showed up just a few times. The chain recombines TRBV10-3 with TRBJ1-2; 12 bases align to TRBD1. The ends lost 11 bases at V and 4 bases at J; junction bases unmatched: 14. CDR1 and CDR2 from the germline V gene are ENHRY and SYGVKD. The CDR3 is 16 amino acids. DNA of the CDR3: TGTGCCGCCAGCGCCACAGGGACAGGGGGCACCTATGGCTACACCTTC. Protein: CAASATGTGGTYGYTF.

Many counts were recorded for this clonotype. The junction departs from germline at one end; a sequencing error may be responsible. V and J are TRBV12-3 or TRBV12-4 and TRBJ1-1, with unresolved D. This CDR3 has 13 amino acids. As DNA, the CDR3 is TGCGCCAGCAGCTTCGGTGGCGACACTGAAGCTTTCTTT. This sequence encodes CASSFGGDTEAFF.

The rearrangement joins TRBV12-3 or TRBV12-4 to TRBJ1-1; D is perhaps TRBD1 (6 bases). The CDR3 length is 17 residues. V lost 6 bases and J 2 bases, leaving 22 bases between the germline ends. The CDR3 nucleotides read TGTGCCAGCAGCCCTCACGGGAGGGTGGACAGAAACACTGAAGCTTTCTTT. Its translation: CASSPHGRVDRNTEAFF.

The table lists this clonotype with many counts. The CDR3 here is CASSALEETQYF. In nucleotides, the CDR3 is TGTGCCAGCAGCGCTCTTGAAGAGACCCAGTACTTC. The rearrangement joins TRBV5-4 to TRBJ2-5; D remains unclear. V was cut by 4 bases and J by 3 bases, with 7 bases left in between. CDR3 length equals 12 residues. Germline V CDR1 and CDR2: SGHNT, YYREEE (reference sequence).

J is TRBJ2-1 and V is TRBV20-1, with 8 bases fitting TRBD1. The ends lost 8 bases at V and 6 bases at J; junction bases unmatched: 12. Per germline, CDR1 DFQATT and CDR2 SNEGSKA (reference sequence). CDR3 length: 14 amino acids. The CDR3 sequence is CSSSRDRKSNEQFF. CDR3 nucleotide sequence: TGCAGTTCTTCCCGGGACAGGAAGTCCAATGAGCAGTTCTTC.

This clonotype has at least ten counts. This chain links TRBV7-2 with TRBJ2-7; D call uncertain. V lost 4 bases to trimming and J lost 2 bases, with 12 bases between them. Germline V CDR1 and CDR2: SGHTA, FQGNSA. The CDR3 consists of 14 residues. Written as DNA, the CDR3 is TGTGCCAGCAGCTCTGCTAGTATACCCTACGAGCAGTACTTC. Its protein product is CASSSASIPYEQYF.

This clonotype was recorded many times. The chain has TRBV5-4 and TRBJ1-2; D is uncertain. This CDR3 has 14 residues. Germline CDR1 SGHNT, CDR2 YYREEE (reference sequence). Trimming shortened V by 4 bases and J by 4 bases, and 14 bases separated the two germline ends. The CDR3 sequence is CASSPPGKSYGYTF. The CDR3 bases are TGTGCCAGCAGCCCCCCCGGCAAGAGCTATGGCTACACCTTC. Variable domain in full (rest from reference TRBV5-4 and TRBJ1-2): ETGVTQSPTHLIKTRGQQVTLRCSSQSGHNTVSWYQQALGQGPQFIFQYYREEENGRGNFPPRFSGLQFPNYSSELNVNALELDDSALYLCASSPPGKSYGYTFGSGTRLTVV.

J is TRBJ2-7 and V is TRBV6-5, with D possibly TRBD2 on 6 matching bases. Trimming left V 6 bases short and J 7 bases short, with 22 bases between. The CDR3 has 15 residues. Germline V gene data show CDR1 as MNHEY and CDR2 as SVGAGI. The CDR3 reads CASRGDSDIPWEQYF. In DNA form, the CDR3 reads TGTGCCAGCAGGGGGGACTCGGATATTCCCTGGGAGCAGTACTTC.

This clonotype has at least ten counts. CDR3 coding DNA: TGTGCCAGCAGAGATACAGATACGCAGTATTTT. Protein: CASRDTDTQYF. The chain carries TRBV6-2 or TRBV6-3 and TRBJ2-3; D uncertain. The V end was cut by 6 bases, the J end by 3 bases, with 4 bases between. The CDR3 length is 11 residues. Looked up from germline, CDR1 is MNHEY and CDR2 is SVGEGT.

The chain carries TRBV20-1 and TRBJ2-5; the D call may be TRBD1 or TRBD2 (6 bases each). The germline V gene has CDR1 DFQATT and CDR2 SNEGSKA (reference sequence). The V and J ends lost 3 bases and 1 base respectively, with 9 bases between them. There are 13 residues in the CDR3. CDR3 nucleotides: TGCAGTGCTAGGTGGGGGGCCCAAGAGACCCAGTACTTC. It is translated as CSARWGAQETQYF.

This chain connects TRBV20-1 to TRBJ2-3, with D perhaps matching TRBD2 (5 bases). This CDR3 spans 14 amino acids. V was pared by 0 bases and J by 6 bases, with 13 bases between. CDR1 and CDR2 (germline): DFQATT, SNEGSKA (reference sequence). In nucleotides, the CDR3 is TGCAGTGCTAGAGATTGGCTAGCCGCGGATACGCAGTATTTT. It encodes CSARDWLAADTQYF.

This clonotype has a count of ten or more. CDR3 amino acids: CASSQADASQETQYF. The DNA for the CDR3 is TGTGCCAGCAGCCAAGCGGACGCAAGCCAAGAGACCCAGTACTTC. The gene calls are TRBV14 and TRBJ2-5; no clear D gene. The V gene lost 1 base and the J gene lost 1 base, with 10 bases spanning the gap. CDR1 is SGHDN, CDR2 FVKESK, per germline. The CDR3 covers 15 residues.

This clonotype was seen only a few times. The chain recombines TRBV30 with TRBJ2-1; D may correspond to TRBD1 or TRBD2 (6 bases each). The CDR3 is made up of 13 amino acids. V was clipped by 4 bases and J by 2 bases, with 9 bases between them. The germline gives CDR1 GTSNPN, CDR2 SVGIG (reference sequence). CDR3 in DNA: TGTGCCTGGACCCGGGGGCCCTACAATGAGCAGTTCTTC. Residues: CAWTRGPYNEQFF.

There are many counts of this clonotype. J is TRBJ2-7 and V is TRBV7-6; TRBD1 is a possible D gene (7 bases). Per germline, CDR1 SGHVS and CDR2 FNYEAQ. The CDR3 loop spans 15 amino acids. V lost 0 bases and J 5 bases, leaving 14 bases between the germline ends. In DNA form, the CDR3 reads TGTGCCAGCAGCTTAGCGTTCAGGGGGGTCGACGAGCAGTACTTC. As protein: CASSLAFRGVDEQYF. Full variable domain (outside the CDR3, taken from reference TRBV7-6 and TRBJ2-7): GAGVSQSPRYKVTKRGQDVALRCDPISGHVSLYWYRQALGQGPEFLTYFNYEAQQDKSGLPNDRFSAERPEGSISTLTIQRTEQRDSAMYRCASSLAFRGVDEQYFGPGTRLTVT.

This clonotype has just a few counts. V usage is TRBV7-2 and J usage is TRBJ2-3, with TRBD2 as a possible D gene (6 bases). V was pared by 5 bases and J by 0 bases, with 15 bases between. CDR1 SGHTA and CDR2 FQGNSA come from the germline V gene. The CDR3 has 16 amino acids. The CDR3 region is CASSPWGGLSTDTQYF. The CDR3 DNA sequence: TGTGCCAGCAGCCCGTGGGGAGGCCTAAGCACAGATACGCAGTATTTT. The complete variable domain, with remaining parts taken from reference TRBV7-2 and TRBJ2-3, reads GAGVSQSPSNKVTEKGKDVELRCDPISGHTALYWYRQSLGQGLEFLIYFQGNSAPDKSGLPSDRFSAERTGGSVSTLTIQRTQQEDSAVYLCASSPWGGLSTDTQYFGPGTRLTVL.

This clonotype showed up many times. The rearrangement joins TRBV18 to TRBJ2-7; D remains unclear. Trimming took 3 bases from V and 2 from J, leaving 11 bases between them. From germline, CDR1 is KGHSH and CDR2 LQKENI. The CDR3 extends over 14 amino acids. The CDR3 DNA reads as TGTGCCAGCTCACCCCAAGACGGACCCTACGAGCAGTACTTC. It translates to CASSPQDGPYEQYF.

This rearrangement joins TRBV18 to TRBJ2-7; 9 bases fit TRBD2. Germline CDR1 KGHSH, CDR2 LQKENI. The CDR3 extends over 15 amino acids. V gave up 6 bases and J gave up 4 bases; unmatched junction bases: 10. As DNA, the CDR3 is TGTGCCAGCTCCCGGGAGCGGGGGGATGTATACGAGCAGTACTTC. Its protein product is CASSRERGDVYEQYF.

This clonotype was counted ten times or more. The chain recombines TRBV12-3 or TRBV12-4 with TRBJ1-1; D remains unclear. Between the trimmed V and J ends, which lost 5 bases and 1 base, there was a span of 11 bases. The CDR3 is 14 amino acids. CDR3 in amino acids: CASSREYSNTEAFF. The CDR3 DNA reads TGTGCCAGCAGTCGGGAGTATTCGAACACTGAAGCTTTCTTT.

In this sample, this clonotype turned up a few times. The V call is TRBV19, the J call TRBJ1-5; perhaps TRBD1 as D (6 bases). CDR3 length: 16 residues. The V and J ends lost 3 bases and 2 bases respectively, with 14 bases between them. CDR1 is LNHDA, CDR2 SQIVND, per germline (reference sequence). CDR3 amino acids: CASSIPGAGGNQPQHF. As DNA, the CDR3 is TGTGCCAGTAGTATCCCGGGGGCGGGGGGCAATCAGCCCCAGCATTTT.

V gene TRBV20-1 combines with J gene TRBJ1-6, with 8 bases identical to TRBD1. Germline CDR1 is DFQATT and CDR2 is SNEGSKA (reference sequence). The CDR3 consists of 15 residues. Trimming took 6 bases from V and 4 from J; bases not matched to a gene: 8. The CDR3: CSAMSGGAYNSPLHF. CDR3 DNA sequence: TGCAGTGCCATGTCAGGGGGCGCTTATAATTCACCCCTCCACTTT.

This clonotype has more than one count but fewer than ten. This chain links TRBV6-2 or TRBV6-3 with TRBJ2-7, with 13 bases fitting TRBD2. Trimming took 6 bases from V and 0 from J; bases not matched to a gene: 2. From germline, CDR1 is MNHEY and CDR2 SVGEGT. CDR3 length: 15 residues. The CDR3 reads CASRGTSGNSYEQYV. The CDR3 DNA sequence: TGTGCCAGCAGAGGGACTAGCGGGAACTCCTACGAGCAGTACGTC.

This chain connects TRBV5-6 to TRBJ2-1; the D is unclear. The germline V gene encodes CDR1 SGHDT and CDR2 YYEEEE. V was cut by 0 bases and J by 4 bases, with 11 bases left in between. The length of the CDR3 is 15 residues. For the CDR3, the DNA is TGTGCCAGCAGCTTGGCCGGGTCGGTATACAATGAGCAGTTCTTC. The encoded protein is CASSLAGSVYNEQFF.